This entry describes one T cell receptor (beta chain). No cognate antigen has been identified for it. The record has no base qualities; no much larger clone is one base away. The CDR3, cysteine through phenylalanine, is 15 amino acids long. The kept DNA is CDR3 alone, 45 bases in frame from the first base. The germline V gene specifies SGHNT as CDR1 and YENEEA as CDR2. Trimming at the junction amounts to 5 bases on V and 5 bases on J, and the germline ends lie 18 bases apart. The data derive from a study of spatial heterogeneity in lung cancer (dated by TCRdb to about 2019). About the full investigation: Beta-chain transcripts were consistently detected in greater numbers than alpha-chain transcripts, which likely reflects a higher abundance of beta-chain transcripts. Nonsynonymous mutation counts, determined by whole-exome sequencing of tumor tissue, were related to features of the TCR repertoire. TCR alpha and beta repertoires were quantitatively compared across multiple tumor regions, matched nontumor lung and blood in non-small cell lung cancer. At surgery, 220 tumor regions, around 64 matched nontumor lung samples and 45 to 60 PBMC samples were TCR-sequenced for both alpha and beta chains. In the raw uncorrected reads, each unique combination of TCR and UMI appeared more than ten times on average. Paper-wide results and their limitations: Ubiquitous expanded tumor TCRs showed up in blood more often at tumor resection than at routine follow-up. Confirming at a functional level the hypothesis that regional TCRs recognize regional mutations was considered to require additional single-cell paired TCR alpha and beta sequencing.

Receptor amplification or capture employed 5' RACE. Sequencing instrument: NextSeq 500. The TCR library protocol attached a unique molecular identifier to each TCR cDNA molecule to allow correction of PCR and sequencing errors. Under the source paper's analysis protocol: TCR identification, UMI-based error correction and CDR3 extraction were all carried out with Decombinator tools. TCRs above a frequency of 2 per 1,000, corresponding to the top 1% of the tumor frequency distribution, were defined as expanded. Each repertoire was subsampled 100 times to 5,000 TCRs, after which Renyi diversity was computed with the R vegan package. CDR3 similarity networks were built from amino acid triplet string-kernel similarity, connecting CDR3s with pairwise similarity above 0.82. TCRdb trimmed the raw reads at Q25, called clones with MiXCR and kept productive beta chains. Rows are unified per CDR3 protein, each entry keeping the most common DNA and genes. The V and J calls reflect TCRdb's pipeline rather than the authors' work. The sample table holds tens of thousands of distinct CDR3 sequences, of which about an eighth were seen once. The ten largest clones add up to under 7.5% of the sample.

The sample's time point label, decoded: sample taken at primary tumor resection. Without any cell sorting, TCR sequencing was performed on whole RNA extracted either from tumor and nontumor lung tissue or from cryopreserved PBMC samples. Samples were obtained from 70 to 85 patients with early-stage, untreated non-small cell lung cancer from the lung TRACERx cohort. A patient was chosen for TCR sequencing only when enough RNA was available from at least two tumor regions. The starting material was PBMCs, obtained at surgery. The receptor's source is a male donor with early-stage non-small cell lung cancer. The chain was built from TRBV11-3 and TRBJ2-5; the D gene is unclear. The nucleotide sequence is TGTGCCAGCAGCCACTTCGACTCTGGCGGTGAGACCCAGTACTTC. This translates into CASSHFDSGGETQYF.